The 26 T cell receptor beta chains below come from one sample, sequenced in a study of OX40 agonist ivuxolimab in advanced cancers. Sequencing was performed with immunoSEQ multiplex PCR; in TCRdb, only in-frame clones are kept and a portion is missing. The sample includes about 80,000 clones, around nine tenths seen only once; the top ten take approximately 0.69%. The sample was CD4+ or CD8+ T cells sorted from blood, taken in a trial of the OX40 agonist ivuxolimab. The source is an adult with an advanced solid tumor such as melanoma, head and neck, liver or kidney cancer.

The chain employs TRBV6-1 and TRBJ2-1; 13 bases are shared with TRBD2. The V gene's germline CDR1 is MNHNS and CDR2 SASEGT. V shed 10 bases, J shed 7 bases, and the junction held 7 bases outside the gene matches. There are 14 residues in the CDR3. The CDR3 bases are TGTGCCAACAAACTAGCGGGAGGGAGGAATGAGCAGTTCTTC. Residues: CANKLAGGRNEQFF.

The chain joins TRBV6-1 to TRBJ2-3; 10 bases are a match to TRBD1. V dropped 6 bases and J dropped 2; count of bases not matched to a gene: 5. Germline CDR1 is MNHNS and CDR2 is SASEGT. CDR3 length: 15 residues. CDR3 DNA: TGTGCCAGCAGCGGACAGGGGGGCGACACAGATACGCAGTATTTT. Translating it yields CASSGQGGDTDTQYF.

This chain links TRBV7-9 with TRBJ2-1; 9 nucleotides line up with TRBD1. J was trimmed by 6 bases and V by 5 bases; bases with no gene match: 11. Germline loops: CDR1 SEHNR, CDR2 FQNEAQ (reference sequence). The CDR3 loop spans 16 amino acids. DNA for the CDR3: TGTGCCAGCAGCCCAACAGGGGGCCACAAGACCAATGAGCAGTTCTTC. The encoded protein is CASSPTGGHKTNEQFF.

V is TRBV18 and J is TRBJ2-5; 14 nucleotides agree with TRBD2. The CDR3 extends over 20 amino acids. Germline V CDR1 and CDR2: KGHSH, LQKENI. Trimming at V came to 0 bases and at J to 4 bases, leaving 13 bases not matched to a gene. The DNA of the CDR3 is TGTGCCAGCTCACCACCTGCCGGACTAGCGGGAGGCGGGATCGTAGAGACCCAGTACTTC. Its protein is CASSPPAGLAGGGIVETQYF. The whole variable domain, remainder taken from reference TRBV18 and TRBJ2-5, is NAGVMQNPRHLVRRRGQEARLRCSPMKGHSHVYWYRQLPEEGLKFMVYLQKENIIDESGMPKERFSAEFPKEGPSILRIQQVVRGDSAAYFCASSPPAGLAGGGIVETQYFGPGTRLLVL.

This clone was picked up one time. This chain links TRBV28 with TRBJ1-1, with D tentatively TRBD1 (6 bases). V was trimmed by 6 bases and J by 2 bases, leaving 16 bases between them. This CDR3 has 15 amino acids. CDR1 and CDR2 from the germline V gene are MDHEN and SYDVKM. The CDR3 DNA reads as TGTGCCAGCAGCCCGAGAAGGACAGCCAACACTGAAGCTTTCTTT. Translating it yields CASSPRRTANTEAFF.

The chain recombines TRBV6-6 with TRBJ1-5; D not certain. V lost 6 bases and J lost 4, with 16 bases in between. Germline CDR1 MNHNY, CDR2 SVGAGI (reference sequence). The CDR3 totals 15 residues. CDR3 in amino acids: CASRTNTLGNQPQHF. In DNA form, the CDR3 reads TGTGCCAGCAGGACGAATACTCTGGGTAATCAGCCCCAGCATTTT.

The gene calls are TRBV11-2 and TRBJ2-7; D gene uncertain. The V gene's germline CDR1 is SGHAT and CDR2 FQNNGV. The CDR3 length is 14 residues. Deletions cut 5 bases from V and 0 bases from J, with 11 bases between. The CDR3 protein is CASSPFQDSYEQYF. CDR3 DNA: TGTGCCAGCAGCCCCTTTCAGGACTCCTACGAGCAGTACTTC.

The chain has TRBV15 and TRBJ1-1; unclear D gene. The CDR3 runs 14 residues. Germline CDR1 is LNHNV and CDR2 is YYDKDF (reference sequence). V gave up 0 bases and J gave up 3 bases, with 8 bases separating them. The CDR3 sequence is CATSRDRRYTEAFF. In nucleotides, the CDR3 is TGTGCCACCAGCAGAGACAGGAGGTACACTGAAGCTTTCTTT.

Comments on this clone: The junction departs from germline at one end; a sequencing error may be responsible. The J gene is TRBJ1-4, the V gene TRBV4-2, with D perhaps matching TRBD1 (5 bases). This CDR3 contains 16 residues. The germline V gene encodes CDR1 LGHNA and CDR2 YNFKEQ. CDR3 amino acids: CASSHSDSWTNEELFF. The DNA of the CDR3 is TGTGCCAGCAGCCATAGTGACAGTTGGACTAATGAAGAACTGTTTTTT.

The chain couples TRBV28 to TRBJ2-7; D gene ambiguous. The CDR3 runs 12 residues. The germline V gene has CDR1 MDHEN and CDR2 SYDVKM. Trimming took 2 bases from V and 2 from J, leaving 4 bases between them. The CDR3 reads CASSLHPYEQYF. CDR3 DNA: TGTGCCAGCAGTTTACACCCCTACGAGCAGTACTTC.

This clone was observed once. The V call is TRBV6-1, the J call TRBJ1-5; D gene uncertain. Trimming removed 1 base from V and 7 bases from J, with 8 bases in between. This CDR3 region has 13 residues. Per germline, CDR1 MNHNS and CDR2 SASEGT. DNA for the CDR3: TGTGCCAGCAGTGAAGGTCAAGGACAGCCCCAGCATTTT. Its translation is CASSEGQGQPQHF.

V gene TRBV5-1 combines with J gene TRBJ2-7; 8 bases align to TRBD2. This CDR3 has 15 residues. In germline, CDR1 is SGHRS, CDR2 YFSETQ. J gave up 3 bases and V 4 bases, and 9 bases lay outside the gene matches. The CDR3 spells CASSLETAGGYEQYF. The CDR3 region has the DNA TGCGCCAGCAGCCTAGAGACGGCGGGGGGCTACGAGCAGTACTTC. Full variable domain (remainder filled in from reference TRBV5-1 and TRBJ2-7): KAGVTQTPRYLIKTRGQQVTLSCSPISGHRSVSWYQQTPGQGLQFLFEYFSETQRNKGNFPGRFSGRQFSNSRSEMNVSTLELGDSALYLCASSLETAGGYEQYFGPGTRLTVT.

CDR3 DNA: TGTGCCAGCAGCTCTCCCCGTCGGGCGGATGAGACCCAGTACTTC. It is translated as CASSSPRRADETQYF. This rearrangement joins TRBV5-8 to TRBJ2-5; no reliable D call. The CDR3 totals 15 residues. The V and J ends lost 3 bases and 5 bases respectively, with 17 bases between them. CDR1 and CDR2 (germline): SGHTS, YDEGEE.

This clone has just one count. The chain has TRBV18 and TRBJ2-3; D is unresolved. Germline CDR1 KGHSH, CDR2 LQKENI. The CDR3 covers 14 residues. Trimming removed 6 bases at V and 1 base at J, with 11 bases between. The CDR3 DNA reads as TGTGCCAGCTCCCGGAACGTGGGCACAGATACGCAGTATTTT. Translated, it gives CASSRNVGTDTQYF.

Comments on this clone: Mismatch with germline at one junction end may stem from a read error. This chain joins TRBV7-7 and TRBJ2-1, with 9 positions matching TRBD2. Germline V gives CDR1 SSHAT, CDR2 FNYEAQ (reference sequence). The CDR3 is 16 amino acids. CDR3 bases: TGTGCTAGCAGCTTACAGGGACTAGCTCCCTACAATGAGCAGTTCTTC. Its protein is CASSLQGLAPYNEQFF.

The chain recombines TRBV18 with TRBJ2-3; D uncertain. Germline V gene data show CDR1 as KGHSH and CDR2 as LQKENI. The CDR3 extends over 13 amino acids. Trimming removed 4 bases at V and 0 bases at J, with 5 bases between. Written as DNA, the CDR3 is TGTGCCAGCTCACAAGGAAGCACAGATACGCAGTATTTT. This encodes CASSQGSTDTQYF. Together with reference TRBV18 and TRBJ2-3, the CDR3 gives the full variable domain: NAGVMQNPRHLVRRRGQEARLRCSPMKGHSHVYWYRQLPEEGLKFMVYLQKENIIDESGMPKERFSAEFPKEGPSILRIQQVVRGDSAAYFCASSQGSTDTQYFGPGTRLTVL.

The chain recombines TRBV6-1 with TRBJ2-5, with 8 bases identical to TRBD1. V was clipped by 0 bases and J by 4 bases; unmatched bases: 4. The germline gives CDR1 MNHNS, CDR2 SASEGT. The CDR3 is made up of 15 amino acids. The CDR3 protein is CASSEAGDRGETQYF. For the CDR3, the DNA is TGTGCCAGCAGTGAAGCGGGAGACAGGGGAGAGACCCAGTACTTC.

The chain couples TRBV28 to TRBJ2-7; D is unclear. Trimming removed 4 bases from V and 3 bases from J, with 7 bases in between. The CDR3 is 12 residues long. Looked up from germline, CDR1 is MDHEN and CDR2 is SYDVKM. The CDR3 DNA sequence: TGTGCCAGCAGTTCGGCAGGCTACGAGCAGTACTTC. Translated, it gives CASSSAGYEQYF.

The CDR3 region has the DNA TGTGCCACCATGCTGGCCGGTGAGACCCAGTACTTC. Translation: CATMLAGETQYF. This chain joins TRBV6-5 and TRBJ2-5; D not resolved. The CDR3 consists of 12 residues. Germline assignment: CDR1 MNHEY and CDR2 SVGAGI. V was pared by 10 bases and J by 5 bases, with 14 bases between.

The chain links TRBV11-3 to TRBJ2-7, with 9 bases fitting TRBD2. In germline, CDR1 is SGHNT, CDR2 YENEEA. The CDR3 is made up of 15 amino acids. Trimming removed 5 bases from V and 4 bases from J; junction bases left unmatched: 9. CDR3 in DNA: TGTGCCAGCAGCGCCCAAGCGGGAGGAGGGTACGAGCAGTACTTC. Translating gives CASSAQAGGGYEQYF. Filled out from reference TRBV11-3 and TRBJ2-7, the complete variable domain reads EAGVVQSPRYKIIEKKQPVAFWCNPISGHNTLYWYLQNLGQGPELLIRYENEEAVDDSQLPKDRFSAERLKGVDSTLKIQPAELGDSAVYLCASSAQAGGGYEQYFGPGTRLTVT.

This rearrangement joins TRBV7-9 to TRBJ2-5; a possible D gene is TRBD2 (7 bases). Germline assignment: CDR1 SEHNR and CDR2 FQNEAQ (reference sequence). The CDR3 is 13 amino acids. The ends were cut back, 1 base at V and 11 bases at J, with 14 bases in the middle. In nucleotides, the CDR3 is TGTGCCAGCAGCTTAGGGGGGGGGCTTGAGCAGTACTTC. Amino acid sequence: CASSLGGGLEQYF.

This clone was counted only a few times. The V gene is TRBV5-4, the J gene TRBJ2-3, with a tentative D call TRBD1 (6 bases). Germline CDR1 reads SGHNT; CDR2 reads YYREEE (reference sequence). This CDR3 comprises 14 residues. V shed 4 bases and J shed 5 bases, with 14 bases lying between them. The CDR3 loop reads CASSIQGSGDTQYF. CDR3 in DNA: TGTGCCAGCAGCATCCAGGGGAGTGGAGATACGCAGTATTTT.

The chain employs TRBV28 and TRBJ1-4; 9 bases fit TRBD1. Trimming cost V 4 bases and J 5 bases; bases outside gene matches: 2. This CDR3 has 14 residues. CDR1 MDHEN and CDR2 SYDVKM come from the germline V gene. The CDR3 nucleotides read TGTGCCAGCAGTTCGACAGGGGGAAATGAAAAACTGTTTTTT. Protein sequence: CASSSTGGNEKLFF.

The chain has TRBV6-5 and TRBJ2-7, with D perhaps being TRBD1 or TRBD2 (5 bases each). Trimming left V 0 bases short and J 0 bases short, with 9 bases between. CDR1 and CDR2 (germline): MNHEY, SVGAGI. The CDR3 totals 15 residues. The CDR3, as DNA: TGTGCCAGCAGTTACTCCCCGGGACCCTCCTACGAGCAGTACTTC. It is translated as CASSYSPGPSYEQYF.

This clone was detected only once. The gene calls are TRBV5-4 and TRBJ1-2; TRBD1 aligns across 9 bases. V dropped 4 bases and J dropped 7; count of bases not matched to a gene: 5. This CDR3 spans 13 amino acids. In germline, CDR1 is SGHNT, CDR2 YYREEE (reference sequence). The CDR3 here is CASSRDRDGGYTF. Written as DNA, the CDR3 is TGTGCCAGCAGCCGGGACAGGGATGGTGGCTACACCTTC.

V is TRBV6-5 and J is TRBJ2-2; 8 positions match TRBD2. Germline V CDR1 and CDR2: MNHEY, SVGAGI. The CDR3 is 15 residues long. Losses at the gene ends were 3 bases for V and 5 bases for J; bases not matched to a gene: 5. CDR3 DNA sequence: TGTGCCAGCAGTTATACGGGAGGGGTAACCGGGGAGCTGTTTTTT. It codes for CASSYTGGVTGELFF.